This paragraph reports one T cell receptor beta chain. What it binds is not known. Sample treatment: oral pan-JAK inhibitor, 5-10 mg twice daily. PBMCs served as the source from which CD4+ and CD8+ T cells were sorted. RNA extraction was followed by reverse transcription into cDNA, which acted as the sequencing template. The protocol was immunoSEQ multiplex PCR, while the TCRdb copy is restricted to in-frame clones and leaves out a portion. Of around 200,000 clones listed, around three fifths are singletons. The data are from a study of CD8+ T cells in alopecia areata. Study-wide findings and caveats: Scalp clonality, along with expanded CD8+ clones among the top 100, was significantly decreased by tofacitinib.

CDR1 is SSHAT, CDR2 FNYEAQ, per germline (reference sequence). The CDR3 has 13 amino acids. The ends were cut back, 5 bases at V and 10 bases at J, with 15 bases in the middle. The TCR comes from a human donor with alopecia areata. Sequenced here: CD8+ T cells sorted from blood, sampled at week 24, from a patient treated with tofacitinib. The V call is TRBV7-7, the J call TRBJ2-1; D possibly corresponds to TRBD1 (6 bases). This CDR3 is CASSAGTGFEQFF. The CDR3 DNA is TGTGCCAGCAGCGCAGGAACAGGGTTCGAGCAGTTCTTC.